This T cell receptor beta chain was profiled in a study of blood T cell repertoires in COVID-19. On the study more broadly: COVID-19 samples, acute and convalescent, were from the United States, Italy and Spain. T cells, B-cell-depleted T cells, or PBMCs provided the cDNA or gDNA that served as material.

The CDR3 is 15 amino acids. Germline loops: CDR1 SGHAT, CDR2 FQDESV (reference sequence). Trimming shortened V by 3 bases and J by 4 bases, and 15 bases separated the two germline ends. Which cohort a participant joined came from the clinical history participants gave. Study processing details: Reference gene primers were amplified, and this amplification served to estimate nucleated cell counts. Assay used: immunoSEQ multiplex PCR; TCRdb lists only in-frame clones, some missing. V and J calls and clone size are copied from that table; D and trimming were computed from the DNA. The table includes about 220,000 clones, about four fifths detected once.

The V and J genes are TRBV11-1 and TRBJ1-1; tentative D call: TRBD1 (6 bases). The sample taken for sequencing was PBMCs or T cells enriched from blood (not recorded which). This TCR was recovered from a woman in her forties who had recovered from COVID-19. The CDR3 is CASSLGGGGATEAFF. CDR3 DNA sequence: TGTGCCAGCAGCTTGGGAGGGGGTGGAGCCACTGAAGCTTTCTTT. Looking up the rest from reference TRBV11-1 and TRBJ1-1 gives the full variable domain: EAEVAQSPRYKITEKSQAVAFWCDPISGHATLYWYRQILGQGPELLVQFQDESVVDDSQLPKDRFSAERLKGVDSTLKIQPAELGDSAMYLCASSLGGGGATEAFFGQGTRLTVV.